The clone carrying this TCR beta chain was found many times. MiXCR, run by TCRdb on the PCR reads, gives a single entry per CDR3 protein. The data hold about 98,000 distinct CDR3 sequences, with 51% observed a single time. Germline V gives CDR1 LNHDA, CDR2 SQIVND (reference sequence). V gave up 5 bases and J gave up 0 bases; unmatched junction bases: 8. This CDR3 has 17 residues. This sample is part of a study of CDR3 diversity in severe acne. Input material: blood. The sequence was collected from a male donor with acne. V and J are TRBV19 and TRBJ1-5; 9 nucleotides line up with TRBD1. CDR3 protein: CASSLGTGYYSNQPQHF. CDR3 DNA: TGTGCCAGTAGTCTCGGGACAGGGTACTATAGCAATCAGCCCCAGCATTTT.